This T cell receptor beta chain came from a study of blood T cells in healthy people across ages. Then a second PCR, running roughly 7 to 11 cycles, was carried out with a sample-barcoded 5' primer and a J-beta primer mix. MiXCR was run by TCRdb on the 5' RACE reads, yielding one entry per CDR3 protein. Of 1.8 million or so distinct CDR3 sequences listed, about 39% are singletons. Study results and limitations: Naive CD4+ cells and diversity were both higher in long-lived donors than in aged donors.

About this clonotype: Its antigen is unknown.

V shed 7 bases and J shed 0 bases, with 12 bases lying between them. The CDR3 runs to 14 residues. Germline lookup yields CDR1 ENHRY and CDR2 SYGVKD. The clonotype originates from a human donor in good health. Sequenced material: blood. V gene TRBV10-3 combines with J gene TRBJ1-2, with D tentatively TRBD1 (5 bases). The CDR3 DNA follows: TGTGCCATCAAGGCGACAGCAGCTAACTATGGCTACACCTTC. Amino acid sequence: CAIKATAANYGYTF.